These 19 T cell receptor beta chains were all obtained from the same sample, sequenced in a study of blood T cell repertoires in COVID-19. The data were produced by immunoSEQ multiplex PCR, yet TCRdb's version contains in-frame clones alone and is incomplete. The data contain 400,000 to 500,000 clones, nearly 90% of them singletons. Material for sequencing was PBMCs or T cells enriched from blood (not recorded which). These receptors originate from a woman younger than 30 who had been exposed to COVID-19.

This chain connects TRBV7-2 to TRBJ2-3, with TRBD2 identical over 9 bases. Germline V gene lookup returns CDR1 SGHTA and CDR2 FQGNSA. V was clipped by 2 bases and J by 3 bases; unmatched bases: 3. This CDR3 comprises 15 residues. CDR3 DNA sequence: TGTGCCAGCAGCTTACAGAGCGGGGGGACAGATACGCAGTATTTT. Translated, it gives CASSLQSGGTDTQYF.

The rearrangement links TRBV6-5 to TRBJ1-3; D not resolved. CDR1 and CDR2 from the germline V gene are MNHEY and SVGAGI. CDR3 length: 13 amino acids. The ends were cut back, 8 bases at V and 0 bases at J, with 8 bases in the middle. CDR3 bases: TGTGCCAGCTCCCCCAACTCTGGAAACACCATATATTTT. Residues: CASSPNSGNTIYF.

The V and J genes are TRBV9 and TRBJ2-3; D perhaps matches TRBD2 (6 bases). Germline loops: CDR1 SGDLS, CDR2 YYNGEE. The CDR3 has 14 residues. The ends were cut back, 0 bases at V and 2 bases at J, with 7 bases in the middle. The CDR3 nucleotides read TGTGCCAGCAGCGTAGCGGGGGTCACAGATACGCAGTATTTT. Translating it yields CASSVAGVTDTQYF.

The J gene is TRBJ2-6, the V gene TRBV13; the D is unclear. The CDR3 consists of 13 residues. The germline gives CDR1 PRHDT, CDR2 FYEKMQ (reference sequence). V lost 6 bases, J lost 2 bases, and 5 bases lay in between. The CDR3 is CASRTAGANVLTF. The CDR3 nucleotides read TGTGCCAGCAGGACTGCTGGGGCCAACGTCCTGACTTTC.

The chain carries TRBV28 and TRBJ2-5; D perhaps matches TRBD1 (5 bases). Germline V gene lookup returns CDR1 MDHEN and CDR2 SYDVKM. The length of the CDR3 is 12 residues. Trimming left V 1 base short and J 7 bases short, with 7 bases between. The CDR3 DNA is TGTGCCAGCAGTTTATTTCAGGGGACCCAGTACTTC. This translates into CASSLFQGTQYF.

This chain joins TRBV5-5 and TRBJ1-2; 7 bases agree with TRBD1. The CDR3 contains 15 residues. Germline assignment: CDR1 SGHKS and CDR2 YYEKEE (reference sequence). Unmatched junction bases numbered 9, after V lost 4 bases and J lost 3 bases. The CDR3, as DNA: TGTGCCAGCAGCGGAAATCGGGACAGCCACTATGGCTACACCTTC. The encoded protein is CASSGNRDSHYGYTF.

The chain joins TRBV2 to TRBJ1-3; 7 positions agree with TRBD1. Germline assignment: CDR1 SNHLY and CDR2 FYNNEI. Trimming at V came to 2 bases and at J to 4 bases, leaving 11 bases not matched to a gene. This CDR3 has 17 residues. CDR3 sequence reads: CASSETQHRDRGNTIYF. The DNA for the CDR3 is TGTGCCAGCAGTGAAACCCAACACCGGGACAGAGGAAACACCATATATTTT.

The chain carries TRBV30 and TRBJ2-7; TRBD2 agrees at 9 bases. Germline values: CDR1 GTSNPN, CDR2 SVGIG (reference sequence). J was trimmed by 2 bases and V by 0 bases; bases with no gene match: 5. The CDR3 is made up of 15 amino acids. The CDR3, as DNA: TGTGCCTGGAGTGTACTTAGCGGGGGTCCCTACGAGCAGTACTTC. Its protein product is CAWSVLSGGPYEQYF.

The chain combines TRBV6-5 with TRBJ1-4, with D hard to call. This CDR3 region has 12 residues. The germline V gene encodes CDR1 MNHEY and CDR2 SVGAGI. Trimming left V 8 bases short and J 4 bases short, with 8 bases between. CDR3: CASGRGNEKLFF. Here the CDR3 DNA reads TGTGCCAGCGGGCGGGGTAATGAAAAACTGTTTTTT.

This chain connects TRBV18 to TRBJ1-4, with 8 bases identical to TRBD1. V lost 3 bases and J lost 7; bases outside the gene matches: 10. Germline V lookup: CDR1 KGHSH, CDR2 LQKENI. The CDR3 is made up of 16 amino acids. The CDR3, as DNA: TGTGCCAGCTCACCCTTCTTTCAGGGGGCTGGTGAAAAACTGTTTTTT. Protein: CASSPFFQGAGEKLFF.

The rearrangement uses TRBV19 and TRBJ2-7; 13 bases line up with TRBD2. Trimming at V came to 7 bases and at J to 5 bases, leaving 20 bases not matched to a gene. The CDR3 covers 19 residues. Germline V gene data show CDR1 as LNHDA and CDR2 as SQIVND (reference sequence). The CDR3 loop is CASKTSGRAYPHLENEQYF. CDR3 sequence (DNA): TGTGCCAGTAAAACTAGCGGGAGGGCCTACCCGCACTTGGAAAACGAGCAGTACTTC.

V and J are TRBV21-1 and TRBJ1-1. TRBV21-1 is termed a pseudogene. This CDR3 is built from 12 residues. Here the CDR3 reads CASTTRTEEAFF. CDR3 coding DNA: TGTGCCAGCACTACTAGGACGGAGGAAGCTTTCTTT.

Worth noting for this clone: One end of the junction varies from germline; a read error may be responsible. The sample holds other DNA sequences that translate to the same CDR3. J is TRBJ1-1 and V is TRBV7-2; 7 nucleotides match TRBD1. Germline assignment: CDR1 SGHTA and CDR2 FQGNSA. This CDR3 spans 14 amino acids. The CDR3 bases are TGTGCCAGCAGTTTAGACAGGGTGAACACTGAAGCTTTCTTT. It specifies CASSLDRVNTEAFF.

The V and J genes are TRBV6-5 and TRBJ1-5; 7 bases align to TRBD1. Germline V lookup: CDR1 MNHEY, CDR2 SVGAGI. V gave up 6 bases and J gave up 9 bases; unmatched junction bases: 11. The CDR3 sequence is 14 residues long. Written as DNA, the CDR3 is TGTGCCAGCAGGGCCGGGACAGAGGCTCGGCCCCAGCATTTT. Amino acids: CASRAGTEARPQHF.

This clone was picked up a small number of times. V and J are TRBV4-2 and TRBJ1-1; TRBD1 matches 12 bases. The CDR3 runs 18 residues. V dropped 0 bases and J dropped 2; count of bases not matched to a gene: 7. Germline CDR1 is LGHNA and CDR2 is YNFKEQ. The CDR3 here is CASSQDPGQGATNTEAFF. The DNA for the CDR3 is TGTGCCAGCAGCCAAGACCCGGGACAGGGGGCGACTAACACTGAAGCTTTCTTT.

This sequence joins TRBV30 and TRBJ1-4; TRBD1 agrees at 10 bases. There are 17 residues in the CDR3. J was trimmed by 3 bases and V by 2 bases; bases with no gene match: 9. Germline V gives CDR1 GTSNPN, CDR2 SVGIG (reference sequence). The CDR3 spells CAWSRGQGFIANEKLFF. The CDR3, as DNA: TGTGCCTGGAGTCGGGGACAGGGGTTTATAGCTAATGAAAAACTGTTTTTT.

This chain links TRBV11-3 with TRBJ2-3; D ambiguous. CDR3 length: 13 amino acids. V was shortened by 1 base and J by 8 bases, with 10 bases between the two germline ends. Germline CDR1 reads SGHNT; CDR2 reads YENEEA. In nucleotides, the CDR3 is TGTGCCAGCAGCTTAGTTCTAGATGGTACGCAGTATTTT. Its protein is CASSLVLDGTQYF.

The chain is built from TRBV25-1 and TRBJ2-1; TRBD1 might be the D (5 bases). Trimming shortened V by 2 bases and J by 8 bases, and 16 bases separated the two germline ends. This CDR3 has 15 residues. Germline lookup yields CDR1 MGHDK and CDR2 SYGVNS. As DNA, the CDR3 is TGTGCCAGCAGTGAAACTCGACAGACAAAATATGAGCAGTTCTTC. The encoded protein is CASSETRQTKYEQFF.

This clone appeared a single time. This sequence joins TRBV4-2 and TRBJ1-5; D is perhaps TRBD1 (5 bases). The CDR3 totals 18 residues. Germline V gene lookup returns CDR1 LGHNA and CDR2 YNFKEQ. Trimming shortened V by 0 bases and J by 2 bases, and 17 bases separated the two germline ends. The CDR3 loop reads CASSQDLPSGDRNQPQHF. CDR3 nucleotide sequence: TGTGCCAGCAGCCAAGATCTCCCCTCGGGGGATCGCAATCAGCCCCAGCATTTT.